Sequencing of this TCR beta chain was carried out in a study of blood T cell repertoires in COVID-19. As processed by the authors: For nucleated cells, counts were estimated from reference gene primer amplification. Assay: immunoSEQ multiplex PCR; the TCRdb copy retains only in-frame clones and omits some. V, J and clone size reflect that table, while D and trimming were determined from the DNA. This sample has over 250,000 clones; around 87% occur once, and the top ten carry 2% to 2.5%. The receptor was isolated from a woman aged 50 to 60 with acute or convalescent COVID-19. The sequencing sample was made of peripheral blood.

CDR3 protein: CASSAYRGLVNQPQHF. Here the CDR3 DNA reads TGTGCCAGCAGTGCCTACAGGGGGCTAGTCAATCAGCCCCAGCATTTT. This chain joins TRBV27 and TRBJ1-5, with TRBD1 matching 9 bases. The length of the CDR3 is 16 residues. The V gene's germline CDR1 is MNHEY and CDR2 SMNVEV (reference sequence). V shed 5 bases and J 3 bases; nucleotides not matched to a gene: 8.